Shown below are 23 T cell receptor beta chains from a single sample sequenced in a study of T cell repertoires in cytomegalovirus infection. Using its own MiXCR run on the reads, TCRdb lists one record per CDR3 protein. Of around 530,000 distinct CDR3 sequences in the sample, less than 30% were seen once. The specimen sequenced was PBMCs. These receptors came from a human donor in good health (CMV status not recorded). Some clones in this sample may be carry-over from other donors' samples.

The V gene is TRBV3-1, the J gene TRBJ1-2; a weak D match, TRBD1 (6 bases). This CDR3 contains 14 residues. CDR1 is LGHDT, CDR2 YNNKEL, per germline (reference sequence). Trimming took 0 bases from V and 6 from J, leaving 11 bases between them. The CDR3 is CASSQEDRIHGYTF. CDR3 in DNA: TGTGCCAGCAGCCAAGAGGACAGAATCCATGGCTACACCTTC.

The J gene is TRBJ2-3, the V gene TRBV20-1; D possibly corresponds to TRBD1 (6 bases). Germline values: CDR1 DFQATT, CDR2 SNEGSKA (reference sequence). This CDR3 has 13 residues. Between the trimmed V and J ends, which lost 3 bases and 5 bases, there was a span of 12 bases. CDR3 amino acids: CSARAGVLDTQYF. The CDR3 nucleotides read TGCAGTGCTAGGGCAGGGGTTTTAGATACGCAGTATTTT.

This clonotype was picked up one time. The rearrangement joins TRBV18 to TRBJ1-5, with D unclear. CDR1 and CDR2 from the germline V gene are KGHSH and LQKENI. Trimming shortened V by 3 bases and J by 3 bases, and 15 bases separated the two germline ends. This CDR3 has 16 residues. This CDR3 reads CASSPQDTANNQPQHF. The CDR3 DNA sequence: TGTGCCAGCTCACCTCAGGATACGGCCAACAATCAGCCCCAGCATTTT.

The chain uses TRBV6-2 or TRBV6-3 and TRBJ1-2; no clear D gene. This CDR3 region has 15 residues. V lost 2 bases and J 5 bases, leaving 15 bases between the germline ends. The germline gives CDR1 MNHEY, CDR2 SVGEGT. For the CDR3, the DNA is TGTGCCAGCAGTTACGGCGGAGGACCCCCTTATGGCTACACCTTC. This gives the protein CASSYGGGPPYGYTF.

At least ten counts were recorded for this clonotype. The chain is built from TRBV7-2 and TRBJ2-1; 8 bases line up with TRBD2. The CDR3 extends over 15 amino acids. Looked up from germline, CDR1 is SGHTA and CDR2 is FQGNSA. Trimming took 7 bases from V and 4 from J; bases not matched to a gene: 9. CDR3 region: CASTQRGGGYNEQFF. The CDR3 nucleotides are TGTGCCAGCACGCAACGGGGGGGGGGATACAATGAGCAGTTCTTC.

This clonotype was seen only a few times. The genes are TRBV7-2 and TRBJ1-1; D uncertain. Between the trimmed V and J ends, which lost 1 base and 6 bases, there was a span of 9 bases. In germline, CDR1 is SGHTA, CDR2 FQGNSA. This CDR3 spans 13 amino acids. The CDR3 sequence: CASSLEEAAEAFF. In nucleotides, the CDR3 is TGTGCCAGCAGCTTAGAAGAGGCGGCTGAAGCTTTCTTT. The full variable domain, its missing parts supplied by reference TRBV7-2 and TRBJ1-1, is GAGVSQSPSNKVTEKGKDVELRCDPISGHTALYWYRQSLGQGLEFLIYFQGNSAPDKSGLPSDRFSAERTGGSVSTLTIQRTQQEDSAVYLCASSLEEAAEAFFGQGTRLTVV.

This clonotype was seen only a few times. The chain combines TRBV5-4 with TRBJ1-2, with D possibly being TRBD1 (5 bases). CDR3 length: 17 amino acids. V was pared by 1 base and J by 2 bases, with 18 bases between. Germline assignment: CDR1 SGHNT and CDR2 YYREEE (reference sequence). The DNA for the CDR3 is TGTGCCAGCAGCTTGCCAGGGCAGGTTCTCCTCAACTATGGCTACACCTTC. Translation gives CASSLPGQVLLNYGYTF.

J is TRBJ2-5 and V is TRBV12-3 or TRBV12-4; a possible D gene is TRBD1 (5 bases). V shed 3 bases and J shed 5 bases, with 16 bases lying between them. The CDR3 has 15 amino acids. For the CDR3, the DNA is TGTGCCAGCAGTTTTAGAACAGGTCAACGGGAGACCCAGTACTTC. Amino acid sequence: CASSFRTGQRETQYF.

The rearrangement joins TRBV27 to TRBJ1-1; TRBD1 agrees at 10 bases. Germline lookup yields CDR1 MNHEY and CDR2 SMNVEV (reference sequence). There are 15 residues in the CDR3. Trimming removed 5 bases from V and 6 bases from J; junction bases left unmatched: 9. Here the CDR3 DNA reads TGTGCCAGCAGTCCACCGACAGGGGGCATCGCTGAAGCTTTCTTT. It codes for CASSPPTGGIAEAFF.

The genes are TRBV19 and TRBJ2-1; D not certain. The CDR3 spans 13 residues. The V gene's germline CDR1 is LNHDA and CDR2 SQIVND (reference sequence). Trimming took 5 bases from V and 6 from J, leaving 11 bases between them. The CDR3 sequence: CASSAESRNEQFF. The CDR3, as DNA: TGTGCCAGTAGTGCGGAGAGTCGCAATGAGCAGTTCTTC.

The V gene is TRBV2, the J gene TRBJ1-2, with 8 bases that match TRBD1. Unmatched junction bases numbered 5, after V lost 8 bases and J lost 3 bases. CDR1 and CDR2 (germline): SNHLY, FYNNEI. The CDR3 loop spans 13 amino acids. The CDR3 reads CASGSDRDYGYTF. The CDR3 DNA reads as TGTGCCAGCGGATCGGACAGGGACTATGGCTACACCTTC.

The chain joins TRBV12-5 to TRBJ2-2, with 7 bases identical to TRBD1. The CDR3 has 17 residues. After removal of 0 bases from V and 1 base from J, the junction contained 5 bases not matched to a gene. The germline gives CDR1 LGHNT, CDR2 FRNRAP. CDR3 bases: TGTGCTAGTGGTTTGGTTCTAGGGGGCAGGAACACCGGGGAGCTGTTTTTT. Translation gives CASGLVLGGRNTGELFF.

A few counts support this clonotype. The chain has TRBV7-9 and TRBJ2-3, with D uncertain. Looked up from germline, CDR1 is SEHNR and CDR2 is FQNEAQ (reference sequence). The CDR3 runs 17 residues. Deletions cut 5 bases from V and 0 bases from J, with 18 bases between. In DNA, the CDR3 is TGTGCCAGCAGCGGCACTGTACTTGAACCTAGCACAGATACGCAGTATTTT. Its protein is CASSGTVLEPSTDTQYF.

This clonotype came up once. This could be a read error, since a much larger clone is one nucleotide away. The gene calls are TRBV7-2 and TRBJ2-1; no firm D call. In germline, CDR1 is SGHTA, CDR2 FQGNSA. V was shortened by 2 bases and J by 6 bases, with 8 bases between the two germline ends. The CDR3 runs to 13 residues. The CDR3 sequence: CASSLKRGNEQFF. DNA of the CDR3: TGTGCCAGCAGCTTAAAAAGAGGCAATGAGCAGTTCTTC. Based on the CDR3 plus reference TRBV7-2 and TRBJ2-1, the full variable domain is GAGVSQSPSNKVTEKGKDVELRCDPISGHTALYWYRQSLGQGLEFLIYFQGNSAPDKSGLPSDRFSAERTGGSVSTLTIQRTQQEDSAVYLCASSLKRGNEQFFGPGTRLTVL.

This chain links TRBV11-2 with TRBJ2-1; a possible D gene is TRBD1 (6 bases). Trimming removed 5 bases at V and 8 bases at J, with 19 bases between. Germline lookup yields CDR1 SGHAT and CDR2 FQNNGV. CDR3 length: 15 residues. The DNA for the CDR3 is TGTGCCAGCAGCACAGGGTACAGGGAATTCGATGAGCAGTTCTTC. Its protein is CASSTGYREFDEQFF.

The chain employs TRBV6-5 and TRBJ2-1; possibly TRBD2 for D (6 bases). The CDR3 has 16 amino acids. V was shortened by 8 bases and J by 9 bases, with 26 bases between the two germline ends. Germline-derived CDR1 and CDR2 are MNHEY and SVGAGI. CDR3 DNA: TGTGCCAGCGGTGATGGGACTCAATCGGCGTTCGGTGAGCAGTTCTTC. Its protein product is CASGDGTQSAFGEQFF.

This clonotype showed up many times. The chain has TRBV7-2 and TRBJ2-7; tentatively, D is TRBD1 or TRBD2 (6 bases each). From germline, CDR1 is SGHTA and CDR2 FQGNSA. CDR3 length: 15 amino acids. The V gene lost 5 bases and the J gene lost 1 base, with 15 bases spanning the gap. CDR3 in amino acids: CASSISGQHSYEQYF. The CDR3 DNA reads as TGTGCCAGCAGCATTAGCGGACAGCATTCCTACGAGCAGTACTTC.

V is TRBV2 and J is TRBJ1-2; D is uncertain. CDR3 length: 13 residues. The V and J ends lost 8 bases and 4 bases respectively, with 14 bases between them. From germline, CDR1 is SNHLY and CDR2 FYNNEI. Here the CDR3 DNA reads TGTGCCAGCGGTGGAGTGGGGTCCTATGGCTACACCTTC. Its protein product is CASGGVGSYGYTF.

The CDR3 bases are TGCAGTGCTAGGATGCCTTATAGCAATCAGCCCCAGCATTTT. Its translation: CSARMPYSNQPQHF. The gene calls are TRBV20-1 and TRBJ1-5; D is undetermined. The V end was cut by 3 bases, the J end by 0 bases, with 9 bases between. This CDR3 has 14 amino acids. Germline CDR1 reads DFQATT; CDR2 reads SNEGSKA (reference sequence).

The CDR3: CASSLTPQGEQYV. DNA for the CDR3: TGTGCCAGCAGTTTAACTCCACAGGGTGAGCAGTACGTC. This chain joins TRBV12-3 or TRBV12-4 and TRBJ2-7; the D gene is possibly TRBD1 (6 bases). CDR3 size: 13 residues. Trimming pared 2 bases from V and 7 bases from J, leaving 12 bases between.

This clonotype was seen only a few times. The V gene is TRBV28, the J gene TRBJ2-5, with TRBD1 matching over 12 bases. Germline CDR1 and CDR2: MDHEN and SYDVKM. The CDR3 sequence is 16 residues long. Trimming at V came to 5 bases and at J to 4 bases, leaving 8 bases not matched to a gene. This CDR3 reads CASSGYGTGGSETQYF. CDR3 sequence (DNA): TGTGCCAGCAGTGGCTACGGGACAGGGGGCTCAGAGACCCAGTACTTC.

This clonotype appeared a single time. This chain uses TRBV11-3 with TRBJ2-1, with 7 bases identical to TRBD1. CDR3 length: 14 amino acids. Per germline, CDR1 SGHNT and CDR2 YENEEA. V shed 5 bases, J shed 9 bases, and the junction held 10 bases outside the gene matches. CDR3 in amino acids: CASSQGQYLFEQFF. For the CDR3, the DNA is TGTGCCAGCAGCCAGGGACAGTATTTGTTTGAGCAGTTCTTC.

Only a few counts were recorded for this clonotype. The chain combines TRBV18 with TRBJ2-1, with 7 bases matching TRBD2. CDR3 length: 15 residues. Losses at the gene ends were 5 bases for V and 6 bases for J; bases not matched to a gene: 10. The V gene's germline CDR1 is KGHSH and CDR2 LQKENI. CDR3 sequence: CASSTIGTGGNEQFF. The CDR3 nucleotides read TGTGCCAGCTCAACCATCGGGACGGGAGGCAATGAGCAGTTCTTC.